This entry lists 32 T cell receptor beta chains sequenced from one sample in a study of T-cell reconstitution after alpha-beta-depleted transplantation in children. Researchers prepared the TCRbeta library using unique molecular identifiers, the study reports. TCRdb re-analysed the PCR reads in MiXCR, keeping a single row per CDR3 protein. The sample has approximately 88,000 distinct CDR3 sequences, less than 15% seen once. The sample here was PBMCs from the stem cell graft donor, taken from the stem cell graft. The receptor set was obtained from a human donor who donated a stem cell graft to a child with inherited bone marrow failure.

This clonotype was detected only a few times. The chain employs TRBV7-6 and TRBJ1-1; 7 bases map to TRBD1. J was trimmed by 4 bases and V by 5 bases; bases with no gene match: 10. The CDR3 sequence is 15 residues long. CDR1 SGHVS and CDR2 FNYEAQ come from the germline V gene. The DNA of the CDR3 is TGTGCCAGCAGCCCCAGACTCTCAGGGGGCACTGAAGCTTTCTTT. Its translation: CASSPRLSGGTEAFF. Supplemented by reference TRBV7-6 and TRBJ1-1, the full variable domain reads GAGVSQSPRYKVTKRGQDVALRCDPISGHVSLYWYRQALGQGPEFLTYFNYEAQQDKSGLPNDRFSAERPEGSISTLTIQRTEQRDSAMYRCASSPRLSGGTEAFFGQGTRLTVV.

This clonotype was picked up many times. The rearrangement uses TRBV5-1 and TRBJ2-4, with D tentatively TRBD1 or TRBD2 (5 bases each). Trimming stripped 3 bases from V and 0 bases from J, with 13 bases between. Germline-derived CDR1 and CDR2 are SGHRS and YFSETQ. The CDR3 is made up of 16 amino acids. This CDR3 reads CASSSGLGRAKNIQYF. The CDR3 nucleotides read TGCGCCAGCAGCTCAGGGCTAGGGAGAGCCAAAAACATTCAGTACTTC.

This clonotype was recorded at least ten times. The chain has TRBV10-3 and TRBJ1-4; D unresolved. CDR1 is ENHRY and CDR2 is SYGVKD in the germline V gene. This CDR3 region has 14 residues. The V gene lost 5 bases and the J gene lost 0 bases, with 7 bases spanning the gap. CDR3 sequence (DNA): TGTGCCATCAGTTCTACAGCAACTAATGAAAAACTGTTTTTT. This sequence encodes CAISSTATNEKLFF.

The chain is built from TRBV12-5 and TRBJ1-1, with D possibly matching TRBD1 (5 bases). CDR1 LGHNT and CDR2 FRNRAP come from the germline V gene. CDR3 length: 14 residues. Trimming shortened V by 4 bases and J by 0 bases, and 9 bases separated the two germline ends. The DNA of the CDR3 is TGTGCTAGTGGTTCGGGACTGGTGAACACTGAAGCTTTCTTT. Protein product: CASGSGLVNTEAFF.

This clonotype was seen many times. CDR3 loop: CASSYRGLAAYGYTF. The CDR3 DNA reads TGTGCCAGCAGTTACAGGGGCCTAGCCGCCTATGGCTACACCTTC. V is TRBV27 and J is TRBJ1-2, with TRBD1 identical over 7 bases. The J segment lost 4 bases and the V segment lost 4 bases, leaving 9 bases of the junction unmatched. The germline V gene encodes CDR1 MNHEY and CDR2 SMNVEV (reference sequence). This CDR3 comprises 15 residues.

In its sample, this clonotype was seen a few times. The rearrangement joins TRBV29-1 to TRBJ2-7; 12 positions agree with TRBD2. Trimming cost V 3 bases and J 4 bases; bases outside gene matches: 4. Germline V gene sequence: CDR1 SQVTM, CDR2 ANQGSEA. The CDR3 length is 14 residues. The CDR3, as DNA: TGCAGCGTTGACGGACTAGCGGGACGTTACGAGCAGTACTTC. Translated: CSVDGLAGRYEQYF.

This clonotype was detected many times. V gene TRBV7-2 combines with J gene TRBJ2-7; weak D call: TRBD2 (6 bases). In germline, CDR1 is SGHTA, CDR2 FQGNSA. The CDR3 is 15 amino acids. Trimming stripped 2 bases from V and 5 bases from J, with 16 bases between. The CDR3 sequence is CASSLLGREVHEQYF. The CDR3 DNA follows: TGTGCCAGCAGCTTACTCGGCAGGGAGGTCCACGAGCAGTACTTC.

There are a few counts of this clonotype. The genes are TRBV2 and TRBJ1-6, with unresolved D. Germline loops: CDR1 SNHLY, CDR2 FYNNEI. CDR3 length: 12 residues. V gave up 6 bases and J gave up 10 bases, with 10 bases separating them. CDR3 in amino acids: CASRGVKSPLHF. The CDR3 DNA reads TGTGCCAGCAGGGGCGTAAAGTCACCCCTCCACTTT.

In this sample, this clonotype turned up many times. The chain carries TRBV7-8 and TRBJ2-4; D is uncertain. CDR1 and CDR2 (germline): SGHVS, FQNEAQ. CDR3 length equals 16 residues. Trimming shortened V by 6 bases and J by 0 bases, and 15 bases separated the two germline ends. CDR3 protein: CASSVYVDRAKNIQYF. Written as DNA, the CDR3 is TGTGCCAGCAGTGTTTACGTCGACCGAGCCAAAAACATTCAGTACTTC.

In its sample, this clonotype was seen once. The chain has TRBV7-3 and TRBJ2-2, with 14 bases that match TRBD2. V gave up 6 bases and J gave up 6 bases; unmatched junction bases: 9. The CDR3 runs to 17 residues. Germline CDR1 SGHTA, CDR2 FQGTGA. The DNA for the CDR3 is TGTGCCAGCAGGAGGACTAGCGGGGGGACTTTTGCCGGGGAGCTGTTTTTT. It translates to CASRRTSGGTFAGELFF.

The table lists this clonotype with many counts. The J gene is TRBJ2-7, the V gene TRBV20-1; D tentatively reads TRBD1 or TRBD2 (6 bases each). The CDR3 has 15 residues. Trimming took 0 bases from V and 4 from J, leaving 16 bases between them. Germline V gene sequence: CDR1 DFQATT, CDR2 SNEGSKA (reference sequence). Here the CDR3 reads CSARDWRAGEYEQYF. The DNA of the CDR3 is TGCAGTGCTAGAGATTGGAGGGCAGGGGAGTACGAGCAGTACTTC.

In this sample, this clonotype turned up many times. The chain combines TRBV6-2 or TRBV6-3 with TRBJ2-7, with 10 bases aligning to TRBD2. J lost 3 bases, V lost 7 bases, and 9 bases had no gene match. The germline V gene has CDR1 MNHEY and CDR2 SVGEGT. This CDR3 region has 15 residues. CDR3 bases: TGTGCCAGCACAACAAGACTAGCGGGCTACTACGAGCAGTACTTC. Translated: CASTTRLAGYYEQYF.

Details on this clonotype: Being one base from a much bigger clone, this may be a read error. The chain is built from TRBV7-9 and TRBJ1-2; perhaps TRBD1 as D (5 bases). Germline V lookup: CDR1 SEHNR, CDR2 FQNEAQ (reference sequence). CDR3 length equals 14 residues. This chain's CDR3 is CASSLKPGIWGCTF. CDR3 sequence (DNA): TGTGCCAGCAGCTTAAAACCAGGGATCTGGGGCTGCACCTTC.

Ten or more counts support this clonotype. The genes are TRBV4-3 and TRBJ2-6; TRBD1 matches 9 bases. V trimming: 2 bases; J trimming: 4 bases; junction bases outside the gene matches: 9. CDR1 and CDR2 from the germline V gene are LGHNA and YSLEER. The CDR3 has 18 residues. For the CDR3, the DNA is TGCGCCAGCAGCCAACGAGGGGACAGGGTAGGCGGGGCCAACGTCCTGACTTTC. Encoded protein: CASSQRGDRVGGANVLTF.

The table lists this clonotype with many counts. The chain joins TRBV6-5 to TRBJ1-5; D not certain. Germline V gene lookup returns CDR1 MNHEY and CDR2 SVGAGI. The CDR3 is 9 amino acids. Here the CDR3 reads CRCNQPQHF. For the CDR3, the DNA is TGTAGGTGCAATCAGCCCCAGCATTTT.

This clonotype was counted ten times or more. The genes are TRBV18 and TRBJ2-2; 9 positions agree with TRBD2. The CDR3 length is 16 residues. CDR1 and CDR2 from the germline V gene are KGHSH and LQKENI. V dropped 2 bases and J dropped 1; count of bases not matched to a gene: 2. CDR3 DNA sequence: TGTGCCAGCTCACCAGTACTAGCGGGGAACACCGGGGAGCTGTTTTTT. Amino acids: CASSPVLAGNTGELFF.

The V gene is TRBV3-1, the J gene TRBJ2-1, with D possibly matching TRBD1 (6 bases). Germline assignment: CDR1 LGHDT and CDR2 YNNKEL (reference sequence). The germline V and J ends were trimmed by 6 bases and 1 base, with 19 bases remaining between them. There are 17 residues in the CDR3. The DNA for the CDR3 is TGTGCCAGCAGGGGGTGGGGGCGGGCCGGGTCCTACAATGAGCAGTTCTTC. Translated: CASRGWGRAGSYNEQFF.

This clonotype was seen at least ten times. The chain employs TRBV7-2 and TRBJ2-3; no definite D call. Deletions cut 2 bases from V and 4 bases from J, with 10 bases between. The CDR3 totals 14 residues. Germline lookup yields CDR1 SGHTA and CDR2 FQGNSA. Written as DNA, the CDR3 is TGTGCCAGCAGCTTAAGGATCGCCCCAGATACGCAGTATTTT. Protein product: CASSLRIAPDTQYF.

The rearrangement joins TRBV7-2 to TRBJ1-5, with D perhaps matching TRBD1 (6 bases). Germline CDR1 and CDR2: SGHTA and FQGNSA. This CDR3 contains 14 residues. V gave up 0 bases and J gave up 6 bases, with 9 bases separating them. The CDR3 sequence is CASSLALGAQPQHF. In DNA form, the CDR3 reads TGTGCCAGCAGCTTAGCGCTGGGGGCTCAGCCCCAGCATTTT. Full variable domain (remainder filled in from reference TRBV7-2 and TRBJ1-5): GAGVSQSPSNKVTEKGKDVELRCDPISGHTALYWYRQSLGQGLEFLIYFQGNSAPDKSGLPSDRFSAERTGGSVSTLTIQRTQQEDSAVYLCASSLALGAQPQHFGDGTRLSIL.

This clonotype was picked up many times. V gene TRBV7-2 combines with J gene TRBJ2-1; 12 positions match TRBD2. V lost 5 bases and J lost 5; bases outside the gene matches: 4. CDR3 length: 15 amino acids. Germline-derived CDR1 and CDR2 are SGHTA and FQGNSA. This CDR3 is CASSPASGGDNEQFF. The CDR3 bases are TGTGCCAGCAGCCCGGCTAGCGGGGGGGACAATGAGCAGTTCTTC.

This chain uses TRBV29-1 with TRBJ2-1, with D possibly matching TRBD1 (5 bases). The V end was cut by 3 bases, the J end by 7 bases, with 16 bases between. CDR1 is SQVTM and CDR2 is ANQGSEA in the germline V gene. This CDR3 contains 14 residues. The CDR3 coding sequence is TGCAGCGTTGACGGGCAGGGATTTCGGAATGAGCAGTTCTTC. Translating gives CSVDGQGFRNEQFF.

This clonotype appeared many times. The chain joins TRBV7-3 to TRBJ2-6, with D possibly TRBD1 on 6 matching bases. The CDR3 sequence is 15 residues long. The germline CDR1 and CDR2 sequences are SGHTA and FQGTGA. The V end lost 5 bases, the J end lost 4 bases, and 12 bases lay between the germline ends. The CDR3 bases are TGTGCCAGCAGCATCGGGACAACCGGGGCCAACGTCCTGACTTTC. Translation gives CASSIGTTGANVLTF.

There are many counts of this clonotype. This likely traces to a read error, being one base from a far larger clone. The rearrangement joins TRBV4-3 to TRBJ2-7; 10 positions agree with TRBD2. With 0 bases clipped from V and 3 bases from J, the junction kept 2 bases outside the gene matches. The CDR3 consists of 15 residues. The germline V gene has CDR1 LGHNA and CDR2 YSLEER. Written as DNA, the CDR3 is TGCGCCAGCAGCCAAGATACTAGCGGGGTCTACGAGCAGTACTTC. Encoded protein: CASSQDTSGVYEQYF.

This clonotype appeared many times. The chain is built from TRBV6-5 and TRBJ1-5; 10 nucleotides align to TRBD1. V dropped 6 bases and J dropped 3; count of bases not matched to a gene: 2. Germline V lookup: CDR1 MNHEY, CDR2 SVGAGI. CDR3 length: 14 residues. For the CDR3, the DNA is TGTGCCAGCAGGACAGGGGGCAACAATCAGCCCCAGCATTTT. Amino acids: CASRTGGNNQPQHF.

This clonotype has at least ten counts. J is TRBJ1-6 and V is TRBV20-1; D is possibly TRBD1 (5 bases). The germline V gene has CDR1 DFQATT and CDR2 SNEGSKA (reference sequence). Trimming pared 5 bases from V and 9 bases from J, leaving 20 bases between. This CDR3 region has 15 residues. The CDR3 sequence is CSAQNRNRGVSPLHF. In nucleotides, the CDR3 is TGCAGTGCTCAAAACCGGAACCGGGGGGTTTCACCCCTCCACTTT.

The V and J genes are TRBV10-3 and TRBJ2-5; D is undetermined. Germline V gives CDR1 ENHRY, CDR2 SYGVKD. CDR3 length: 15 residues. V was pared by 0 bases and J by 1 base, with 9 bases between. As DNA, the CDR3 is TGTGCCATCAGTGAGTCTGGAGATAGCCAAGAGACCCAGTACTTC. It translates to CAISESGDSQETQYF.

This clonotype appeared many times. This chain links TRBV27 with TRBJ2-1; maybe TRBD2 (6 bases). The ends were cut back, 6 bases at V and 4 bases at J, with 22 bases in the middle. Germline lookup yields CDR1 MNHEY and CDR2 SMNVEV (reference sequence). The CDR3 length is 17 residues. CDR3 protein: CASSPSPGTGLYNEQFF. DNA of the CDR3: TGTGCCAGCAGCCCCAGCCCCGGGACTGGCCTATACAATGAGCAGTTCTTC.

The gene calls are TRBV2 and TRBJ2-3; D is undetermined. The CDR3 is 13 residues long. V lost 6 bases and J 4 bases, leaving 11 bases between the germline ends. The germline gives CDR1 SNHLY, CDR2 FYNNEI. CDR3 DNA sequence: TGTGCCAGCAGCCCGGCTCCGGCAGATACGCAGTATTTT. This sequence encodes CASSPAPADTQYF.

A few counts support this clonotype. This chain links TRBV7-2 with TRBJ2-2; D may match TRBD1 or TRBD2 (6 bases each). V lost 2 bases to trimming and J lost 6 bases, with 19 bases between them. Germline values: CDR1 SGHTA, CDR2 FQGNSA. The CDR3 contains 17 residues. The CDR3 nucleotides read TGTGCCAGCAGCTTATGGGGGGCCGCCCTTATCCCCGGGGAGCTGTTTTTT. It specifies CASSLWGAALIPGELFF.

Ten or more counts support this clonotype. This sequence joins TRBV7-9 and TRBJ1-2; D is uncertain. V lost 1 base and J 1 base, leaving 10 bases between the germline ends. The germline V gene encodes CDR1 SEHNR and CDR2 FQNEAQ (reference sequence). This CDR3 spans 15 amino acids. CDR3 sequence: CASSLGATLNYGYTF. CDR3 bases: TGTGCCAGCAGCTTAGGCGCTACCCTTAACTATGGCTACACCTTC.

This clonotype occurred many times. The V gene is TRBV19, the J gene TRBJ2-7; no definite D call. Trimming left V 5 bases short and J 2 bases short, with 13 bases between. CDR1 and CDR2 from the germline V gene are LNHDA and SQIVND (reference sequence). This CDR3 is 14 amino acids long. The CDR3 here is CASSEQLTTYEQYF. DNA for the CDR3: TGTGCCAGTAGTGAGCAGCTGACAACCTACGAGCAGTACTTC. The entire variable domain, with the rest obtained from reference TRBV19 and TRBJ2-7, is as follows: DGGITQSPKYLFRKEGQNVTLSCEQNLNHDAMYWYRQDPGQGLRLIYYSQIVNDFQKGDIAEGYSVSREKKESFPLTVTSAQKNPTAFYLCASSEQLTTYEQYFGPGTRLTVT.

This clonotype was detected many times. CDR3 sequence: CASSPAGGTSYEQYF. CDR3 DNA: TGTGCCAGCAGCCCCGCCGGAGGGACTTCCTACGAGCAGTACTTC. The chain carries TRBV7-3 and TRBJ2-7; possible D gene TRBD2, 6 bases. Germline assignment: CDR1 SGHTA and CDR2 FQGTGA. The length of the CDR3 is 15 residues. V lost 5 bases, J lost 1 base, and 15 bases lay in between.